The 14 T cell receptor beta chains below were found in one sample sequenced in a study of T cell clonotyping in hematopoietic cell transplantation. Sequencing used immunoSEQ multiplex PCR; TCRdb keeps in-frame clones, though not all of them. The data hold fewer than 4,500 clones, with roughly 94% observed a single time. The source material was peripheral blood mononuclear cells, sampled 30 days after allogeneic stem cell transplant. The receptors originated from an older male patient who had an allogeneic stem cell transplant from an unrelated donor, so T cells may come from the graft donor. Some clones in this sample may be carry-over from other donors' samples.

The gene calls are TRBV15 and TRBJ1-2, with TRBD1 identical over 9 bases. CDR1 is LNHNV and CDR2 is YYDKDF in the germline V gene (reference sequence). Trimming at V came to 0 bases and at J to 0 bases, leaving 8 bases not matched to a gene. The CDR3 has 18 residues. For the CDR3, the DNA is TGTGCCACCAGCAGAGATGTCCCGGACAGGGGTTCTAACTATGGCTACACCTTC. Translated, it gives CATSRDVPDRGSNYGYTF. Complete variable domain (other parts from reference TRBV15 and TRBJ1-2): DAMVIQNPRYQVTQFGKPVTLSCSQTLNHNVMYWYQQKSSQAPKLLFHYYDKDFNNEADTPDNFQSRRPNTSFCFLDIRSPGLGDTAMYLCATSRDVPDRGSNYGYTFGSGTRLTVV.

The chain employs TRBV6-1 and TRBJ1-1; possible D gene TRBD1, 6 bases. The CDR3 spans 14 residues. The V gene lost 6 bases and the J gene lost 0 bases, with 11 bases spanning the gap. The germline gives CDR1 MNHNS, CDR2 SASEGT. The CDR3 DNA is TGTGCCAGCAGAAGGGGGTTCATGAACACTGAAGCTTTCTTT. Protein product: CASRRGFMNTEAFF.

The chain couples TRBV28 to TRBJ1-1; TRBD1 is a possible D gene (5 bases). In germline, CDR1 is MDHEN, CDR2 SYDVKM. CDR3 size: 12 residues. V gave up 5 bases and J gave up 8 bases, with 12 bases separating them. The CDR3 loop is CASSPGGGEAFF. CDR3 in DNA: TGTGCCAGCAGTCCCGGCGGGGGGGAAGCTTTCTTT.

The CDR3 reads CASSLAPAGYTF. For the CDR3, the DNA is TGTGCCAGCAGTTTGGCCCCGGCTGGCTACACCTTC. The V gene is TRBV28, the J gene TRBJ1-2; D is undetermined. V gave up 3 bases and J gave up 7 bases, with 9 bases separating them. Looked up from germline, CDR1 is MDHEN and CDR2 is SYDVKM. CDR3 length equals 12 residues.

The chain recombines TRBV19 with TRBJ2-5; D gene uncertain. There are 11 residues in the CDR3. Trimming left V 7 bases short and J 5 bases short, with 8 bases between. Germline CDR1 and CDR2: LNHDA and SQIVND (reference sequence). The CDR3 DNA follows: TGTGCCAGTAAGAGTAGGGAGACCCAGTACTTC. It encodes CASKSRETQYF. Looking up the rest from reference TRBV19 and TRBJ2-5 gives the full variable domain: DGGITQSPKYLFRKEGQNVTLSCEQNLNHDAMYWYRQDPGQGLRLIYYSQIVNDFQKGDIAEGYSVSREKKESFPLTVTSAQKNPTAFYLCASKSRETQYFGPGTRLLVL.

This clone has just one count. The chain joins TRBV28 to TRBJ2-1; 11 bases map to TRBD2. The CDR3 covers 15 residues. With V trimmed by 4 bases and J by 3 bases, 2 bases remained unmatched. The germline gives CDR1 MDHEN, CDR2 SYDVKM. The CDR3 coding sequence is TGTGCCAGCAGTTCCCTAGCGGGAGGCTACAATGAGCAGTTCTTC. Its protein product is CASSSLAGGYNEQFF.

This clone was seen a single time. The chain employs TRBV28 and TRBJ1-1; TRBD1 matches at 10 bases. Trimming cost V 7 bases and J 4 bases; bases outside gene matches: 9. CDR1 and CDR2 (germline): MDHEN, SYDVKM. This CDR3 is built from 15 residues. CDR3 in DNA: TGTGCCAGCACCCTGATCGGACAGGGGGGCACTGAAGCTTTCTTT. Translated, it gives CASTLIGQGGTEAFF.

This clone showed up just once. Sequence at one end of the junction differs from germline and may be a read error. Here the CDR3 reads CASSPSDEQYF. CDR3 nucleotides: TGTGCCAGCAGTCCCTCCGACGAGCAGTACTTC. V is TRBV2 and J is TRBJ2-7; D uncertain. Germline assignment: CDR1 SNHLY and CDR2 FYNNEI. CDR3 length equals 11 residues.

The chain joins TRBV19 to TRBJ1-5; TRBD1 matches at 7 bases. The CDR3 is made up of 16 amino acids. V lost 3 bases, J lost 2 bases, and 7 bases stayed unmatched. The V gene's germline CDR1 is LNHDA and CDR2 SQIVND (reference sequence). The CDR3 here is CASSIHRGVGNQPQHF. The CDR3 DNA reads TGTGCCAGTAGTATTCACAGGGGCGTGGGCAATCAGCCCCAGCATTTT. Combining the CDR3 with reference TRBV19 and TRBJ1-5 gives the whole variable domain DGGITQSPKYLFRKEGQNVTLSCEQNLNHDAMYWYRQDPGQGLRLIYYSQIVNDFQKGDIAEGYSVSREKKESFPLTVTSAQKNPTAFYLCASSIHRGVGNQPQHFGDGTRLSIL.

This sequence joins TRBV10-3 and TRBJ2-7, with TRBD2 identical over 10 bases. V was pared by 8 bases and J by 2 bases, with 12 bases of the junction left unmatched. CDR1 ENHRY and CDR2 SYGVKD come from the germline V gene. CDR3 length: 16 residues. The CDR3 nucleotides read TGTGCCATCGGGGACCCATTAGCGGGAGGAACCTACGAGCAGTACTTC. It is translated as CAIGDPLAGGTYEQYF.

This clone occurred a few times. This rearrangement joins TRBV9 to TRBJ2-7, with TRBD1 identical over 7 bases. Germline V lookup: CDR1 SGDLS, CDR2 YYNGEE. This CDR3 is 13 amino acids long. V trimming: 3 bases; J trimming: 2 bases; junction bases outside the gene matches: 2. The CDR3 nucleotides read TGTGCCAGCAGCGGTCAGGGGGCCTACGAGCAGTACTTC. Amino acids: CASSGQGAYEQYF.

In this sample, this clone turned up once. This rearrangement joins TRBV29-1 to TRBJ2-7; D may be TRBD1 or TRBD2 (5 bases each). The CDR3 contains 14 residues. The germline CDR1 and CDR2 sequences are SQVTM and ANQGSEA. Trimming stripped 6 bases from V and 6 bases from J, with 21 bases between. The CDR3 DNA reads TGCAGCGTGAGGGCTGGGGGTTTCCCTTCCGAGCAGTACTTC. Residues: CSVRAGGFPSEQYF.

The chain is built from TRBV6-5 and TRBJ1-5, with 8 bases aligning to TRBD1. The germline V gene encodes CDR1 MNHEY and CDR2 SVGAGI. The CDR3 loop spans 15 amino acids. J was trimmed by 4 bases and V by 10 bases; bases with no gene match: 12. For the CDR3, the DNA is TGTGCCATCCAGTATCCCTGGACAGGGAATCAGCCCCAGCATTTT. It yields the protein CAIQYPWTGNQPQHF.

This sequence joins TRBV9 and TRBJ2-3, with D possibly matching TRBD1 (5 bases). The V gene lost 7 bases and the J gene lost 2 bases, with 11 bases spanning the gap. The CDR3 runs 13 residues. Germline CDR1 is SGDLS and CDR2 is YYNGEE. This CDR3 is CASALDNTDTQYF. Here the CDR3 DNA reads TGTGCCAGCGCTTTGGACAACACAGATACGCAGTATTTT.